These 2 T cell receptor beta chains came from one sample sequenced in a study of T cells in Graves' hyperthyroidism and ophthalmopathy. RNA transcripts provided the source from which TCR beta CDR3 regions were amplified. With the HTBI primer set, the TCR CDR3 went through a first round of RT-PCR. TCRdb analysed the multiplex PCR reads with MiXCR anew, one entry per CDR3 protein. Of roughly 710,000 distinct CDR3 sequences listed, approximately 40% are singletons. Material: blood. The receptors here all came from a woman in her thirties or forties with Graves' hyperthyroidism.

The V and J genes are TRBV24-1 and TRBJ1-5; D may be TRBD1 (6 bases). This CDR3 comprises 15 residues. Trimming left V 6 bases short and J 1 base short, with 12 bases between. CDR1 KGHDR and CDR2 SFDVKD come from the germline V gene. This CDR3 reads CATSTNRVSNQPQHF. CDR3 in DNA: TGTGCCACCAGTACCAACAGGGTCAGCAATCAGCCCCAGCATTTT.

This clonotype came up a few times. The chain couples TRBV2 to TRBJ2-3; 9 nucleotides match TRBD1. This CDR3 comprises 15 residues. V gave up 6 bases and J gave up 4 bases; unmatched junction bases: 8. Germline V gives CDR1 SNHLY, CDR2 FYNNEI. CDR3 loop: CASSSQGAQADTQYF. As DNA, the CDR3 is TGTGCCAGCAGCTCACAGGGGGCGCAGGCAGATACGCAGTATTTT.